This TCR beta chain was captured by sequencing in a study of T cell responses to AZD1222 COVID-19 vaccine. Study-wide findings and caveats: Nearly half of unique spike-specific TCRs reportedly avoided B.1.351 and B.1.1.7 mutated regions. Spike-specific TCR breadth and depth both grew after two AZD1222 doses. Clonal diversity was possibly underestimated, and white British individuals and females predominated among donors.

V lost 5 bases to trimming and J lost 5 bases, with 10 bases between them. The CDR3 consists of 13 residues. Of note for this clone: Its target is unknown.

Profiled with immunoSEQ multiplex PCR; TCRdb holds only in-frame clones, not every one. Among around 130,000 clones listed, 93% were seen once. The V gene is TRBV12-3 or TRBV12-4, the J gene TRBJ2-1; D may be TRBD2 (6 bases). The material sequenced was peripheral blood, taken on day 0 of AZD1222 vaccination. The source is an adult in good health. The CDR3 region is CASSLSGNNEQFF. The DNA of the CDR3 is TGTGCCAGCAGTCTTAGCGGAAACAATGAGCAGTTCTTC.